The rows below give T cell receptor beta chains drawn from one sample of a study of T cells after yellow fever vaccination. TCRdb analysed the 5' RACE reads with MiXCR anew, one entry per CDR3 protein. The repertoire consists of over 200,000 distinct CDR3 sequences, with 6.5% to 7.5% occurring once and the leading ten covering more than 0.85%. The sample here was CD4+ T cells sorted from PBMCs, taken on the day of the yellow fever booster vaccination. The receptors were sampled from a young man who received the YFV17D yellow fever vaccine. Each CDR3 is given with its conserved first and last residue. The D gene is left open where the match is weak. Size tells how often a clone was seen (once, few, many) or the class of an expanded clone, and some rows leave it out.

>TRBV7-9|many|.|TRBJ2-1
CASSFFGEQFF
TGTGCCAGCAGCTTTTTCGGTGAGCAGTTCTTC
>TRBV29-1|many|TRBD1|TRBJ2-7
CSVSGTDYEQYF
TGCAGCGTATCCGGGACAGACTACGAGCAGTACTTC
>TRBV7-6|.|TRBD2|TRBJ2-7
CASSLAASGTVVEQYF
TGTGCCAGCAGCTTAGCGGCTAGCGGGACCGTAGTTGAGCAGTACTTC
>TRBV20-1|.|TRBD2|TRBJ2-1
CSARGGTSGNEQFF
TGCAGTGCTAGAGGCGGGACTAGCGGCAATGAGCAGTTCTTC
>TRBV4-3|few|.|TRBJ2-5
CASSQGPPKARETQYF
TGCGCCAGCAGCCAAGGGCCCCCGAAGGCTCGAGAGACCCAGTACTTC
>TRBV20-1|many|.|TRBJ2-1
CSASRGGEGNEQFF
TGCAGTGCTAGTCGCGGCGGAGAGGGTAATGAGCAGTTCTTC
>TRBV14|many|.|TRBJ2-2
CASSQGKRIYTGELFF
TGTGCCAGCAGCCAAGGAAAGAGGATCTACACCGGGGAGCTGTTTTTT
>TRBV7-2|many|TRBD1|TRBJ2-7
CASSSLDRTGSYEQYF
TGTGCCAGCAGCTCTTTGGACAGGACTGGATCCTACGAGCAGTACTTC
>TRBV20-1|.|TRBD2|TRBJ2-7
CSARAPGLVGEQYF
TGCAGTGCTAGAGCCCCAGGACTAGTCGGGGAGCAGTACTTC
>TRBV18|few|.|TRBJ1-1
CASSRQMNTEAFF
TGTGCCAGCTCACGTCAGATGAACACTGAAGCTTTCTTT
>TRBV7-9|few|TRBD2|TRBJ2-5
CASSLTSGMQETQYF
TGTGCCAGCAGCTTAACTAGCGGGATGCAAGAGACCCAGTACTTC
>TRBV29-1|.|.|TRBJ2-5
CSDPLAFGETQYF
TGCAGCGACCCACTAGCTTTCGGGGAGACCCAGTACTTC
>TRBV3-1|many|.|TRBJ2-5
CASSQGGGAGTQYF
TGTGCCAGCAGCCAAGGCGGCGGGGCGGGGACCCAGTACTTC
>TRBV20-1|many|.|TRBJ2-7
CSARGPLREYEQYF
TGCAGTGCTAGAGGCCCCCTCAGGGAATACGAGCAGTACTTC
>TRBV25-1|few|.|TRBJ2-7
CASSELGAYEQYF
TGTGCCAGCAGTGAGTTAGGGGCGTACGAGCAGTACTTC
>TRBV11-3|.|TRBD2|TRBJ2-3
CASSPGHSGSEDTQYF
TGTGCCAGCAGCCCCGGTCATAGCGGGAGTGAGGATACGCAGTATTTT
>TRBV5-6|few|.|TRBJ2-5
CASSSEGQGEETQYF
TGTGCCAGCAGCTCGGAGGGTCAGGGGGAGGAGACCCAGTACTTC
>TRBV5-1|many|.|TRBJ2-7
CASSLGGTLYEQYF
TGCGCCAGCAGCTTGGGGGGTACCCTCTACGAGCAGTACTTC
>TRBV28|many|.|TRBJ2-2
CASSPAKKNTGELFF
TGTGCCAGCAGTCCAGCGAAGAAGAACACCGGGGAGCTGTTTTTT
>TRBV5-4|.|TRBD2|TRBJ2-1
CASSPAGGRRRNEQFF
TGTGCCAGCAGCCCGGCTGGCGGGAGGCGAAGAAATGAGCAGTTCTTC
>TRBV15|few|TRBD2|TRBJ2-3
CATSRGGTISDTQYF
TGTGCCACCAGCAGAGGCGGGACTATATCAGATACGCAGTATTTT
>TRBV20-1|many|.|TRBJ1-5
CSASRRSNQPQHF
TGCAGTGCTAGTCGACGGAGCAATCAGCCCCAGCATTTT
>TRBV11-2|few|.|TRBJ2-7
CASSLDWAGHYEQYF
TGTGCCAGCAGCTTAGATTGGGCGGGACACTACGAGCAGTACTTC
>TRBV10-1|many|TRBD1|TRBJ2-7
CASSESWTGGEQYF
TGCGCCAGCAGTGAGTCTTGGACAGGGGGAGAGCAGTACTTC
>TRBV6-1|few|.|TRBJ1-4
CASRGERANEKLFF
TGTGCCAGCCGGGGGGAACGCGCTAATGAAAAACTGTTTTTT
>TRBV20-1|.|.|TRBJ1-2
CSARTGESYTF
TGCAGTGCTAGAACGGGTGAGAGCTACACCTTC
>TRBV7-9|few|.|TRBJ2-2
CASSLVITGELFF
TGTGCCAGCAGCTTAGTTATCACCGGGGAGCTGTTTTTT
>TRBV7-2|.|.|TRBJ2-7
CASSSQQGHGYEQYF
TGTGCCAGCAGCTCCCAACAGGGACACGGCTACGAGCAGTACTTC
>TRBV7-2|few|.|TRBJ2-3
CASSPGLEGHTDTQYF
TGTGCCAGCAGCCCGGGACTCGAGGGGCACACAGATACGCAGTATTTT
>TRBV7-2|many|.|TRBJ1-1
CASSLRAMNTEAFF
TGTGCCAGCAGCTTACGTGCCATGAACACTGAAGCTTTCTTT
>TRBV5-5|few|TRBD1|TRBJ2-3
CASSSLTGDTQYF
TGTGCCAGCAGCTCGCTGACAGGGGATACGCAGTATTTT
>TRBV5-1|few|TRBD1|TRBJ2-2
CASSGGQGTGELFF
TGCGCCAGCAGCGGGGGACAGGGGACCGGGGAGCTGTTTTTT
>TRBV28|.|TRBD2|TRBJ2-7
CASMGGLHEQYF
TGTGCCAGCATGGGAGGGCTCCACGAGCAGTACTTC
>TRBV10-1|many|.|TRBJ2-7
CASSGKLEDPREQYF
TGCGCCAGCAGTGGGAAACTGGAGGACCCCCGCGAGCAGTACTTC
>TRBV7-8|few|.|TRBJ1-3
CASSLALGEGSYGNTIYF
TGTGCCAGCAGCTTAGCGCTTGGAGAGGGGAGTTATGGAAACACCATATATTTT
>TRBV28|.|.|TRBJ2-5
CASSQDTQETQYF
TGTGCCAGCAGCCAGGACACCCAAGAGACCCAGTACTTC
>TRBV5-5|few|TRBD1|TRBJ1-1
CASSLRAGTGKTEAFF
TGTGCCAGCAGCTTGCGTGCCGGGACAGGGAAGACTGAAGCTTTCTTT
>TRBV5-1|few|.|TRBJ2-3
CASSGLLSTDTQYF
TGCGCCAGCAGCGGACTCCTTAGCACAGATACGCAGTATTTT
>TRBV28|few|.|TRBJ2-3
CASSSGQGDTQYF
TGTGCCAGCAGTTCGGGGCAGGGAGATACGCAGTATTTT
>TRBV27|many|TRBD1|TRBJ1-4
CASSLTGWNNEKLFF
TGTGCCAGCAGTTTGACAGGGTGGAATAATGAAAAACTGTTTTTT
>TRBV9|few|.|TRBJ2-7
CASSGGSAYEQYF
TGTGCCAGCAGCGGGGGAAGCGCCTACGAGCAGTACTTC